The rows below give T cell receptor beta chains drawn from one sample of a study of metastatic and nonmetastatic thyroid tumors. TCRdb recomputed clones from the PCR reads via MiXCR. The sample carries about 93,000 clones, over 8.5% recorded once. Input material: blood. The source is a female donor with papillary thyroid cancer or a benign thyroid nodule (not recorded which). Some clones in this sample may be carry-over from other donors' samples. CDR3s leave out the opening cysteine and the closing phenylalanine or tryptophan. Fields, in order: J gene, V gene, CDR3 protein.

J gene: TRBJ2-3
V gene: TRBV7-9
CDR3 protein: ASSVVWGDTQY

J gene: TRBJ2-6
V gene: TRBV7-6
CDR3 protein: ASSLVPSGASGANVLT

J gene: TRBJ2-7
V gene: TRBV6-5
CDR3 protein: ASSLNRLYEQY

J gene: TRBJ2-5
V gene: TRBV2
CDR3 protein: ASSDPRFHQETQY

J gene: TRBJ1-1
V gene: TRBV5-1
CDR3 protein: ASSARQGTNTEAF

J gene: TRBJ2-3
V gene: TRBV10-3
CDR3 protein: AISESAAGRRTDTQY

J gene: TRBJ1-2
V gene: TRBV3-1
CDR3 protein: ASSQGTANYGYT

J gene: TRBJ1-2
V gene: TRBV2
CDR3 protein: ASSVGRGDRYGYT

J gene: TRBJ1-1
V gene: TRBV5-1
CDR3 protein: ASSLFAGPNTEAF

J gene: TRBJ1-1
V gene: TRBV30
CDR3 protein: AWSGTGGTGRTEAF

J gene: TRBJ1-6
V gene: TRBV7-2
CDR3 protein: ASSVGLGGSAPLH

J gene: TRBJ2-7
V gene: TRBV6-4
CDR3 protein: ASSDRKGYEQY

J gene: TRBJ2-5
V gene: TRBV10-1
CDR3 protein: ASSESGRETQY

J gene: TRBJ2-5
V gene: TRBV3-1
CDR3 protein: ASSQKDTAY

J gene: TRBJ2-2
V gene: TRBV29-1
CDR3 protein: SGVRGPGELF

J gene: TRBJ1-6
V gene: TRBV3-1
CDR3 protein: ASSQPDRGSPLH

J gene: TRBJ1-6
V gene: TRBV5-5
CDR3 protein: ASSLLPVDSGPPLH

J gene: TRBJ1-1
V gene: TRBV6-5
CDR3 protein: ASSYSRGTEAF

J gene: TRBJ1-1
V gene: TRBV19
CDR3 protein: ASSLSGNTEAF

J gene: TRBJ2-1
V gene: TRBV5-6
CDR3 protein: ASSLTSGYNEQF

J gene: TRBJ2-1
V gene: TRBV3-1
CDR3 protein: ASSQEWGNEQF

J gene: TRBJ1-5
V gene: TRBV19
CDR3 protein: ASTTPGQGDQPQH

J gene: TRBJ1-4
V gene: TRBV5-1
CDR3 protein: ASSPLPRTLKSTNEKLF